This T cell receptor (beta chain) emerged from a study of OX40 agonist ivuxolimab in advanced cancers. Study-level information: Ivuxolimab was delivered to patients intravenously every 2 weeks at doses spanning 0.01 to 10 mg/kg. Therapy given before enrollment (anti-PD-1, anti-PD-L1 or anti-CTLA-4) was allowed, and 30% to 50% had some. Partial responses occurred in Three dose-escalation patients, one with hepatocellular carcinoma and two with cutaneous melanoma. Regarding the study as a whole: Compared with CD4+, CD8+ T cells on average had more expanded clones.

Note on this clone: Its antigen remains unidentified.

Generated by immunoSEQ multiplex PCR, the TCRdb table keeps only in-frame clones and is missing some. The table has 81,000 or so clones, about 90% seen once. This sequence was found in an adult with an advanced solid tumor such as melanoma, head and neck, liver or kidney cancer. The source material was CD4+ or CD8+ T cells sorted from blood, sampled in a trial of the OX40 agonist ivuxolimab.

DNA of the CDR3: TGTGCCACCCGGGGGACAGCGTCGTCCCTAGGGCAGTACTTC. It is translated as CATRGTASSLGQYF. The chain employs TRBV15 and TRBJ2-7, with TRBD1 as a possible D gene (7 bases). This CDR3 spans 14 amino acids. The germline V gene has CDR1 LNHNV and CDR2 YYDKDF (reference sequence). Trimming pared 8 bases from V and 9 bases from J, leaving 23 bases between.